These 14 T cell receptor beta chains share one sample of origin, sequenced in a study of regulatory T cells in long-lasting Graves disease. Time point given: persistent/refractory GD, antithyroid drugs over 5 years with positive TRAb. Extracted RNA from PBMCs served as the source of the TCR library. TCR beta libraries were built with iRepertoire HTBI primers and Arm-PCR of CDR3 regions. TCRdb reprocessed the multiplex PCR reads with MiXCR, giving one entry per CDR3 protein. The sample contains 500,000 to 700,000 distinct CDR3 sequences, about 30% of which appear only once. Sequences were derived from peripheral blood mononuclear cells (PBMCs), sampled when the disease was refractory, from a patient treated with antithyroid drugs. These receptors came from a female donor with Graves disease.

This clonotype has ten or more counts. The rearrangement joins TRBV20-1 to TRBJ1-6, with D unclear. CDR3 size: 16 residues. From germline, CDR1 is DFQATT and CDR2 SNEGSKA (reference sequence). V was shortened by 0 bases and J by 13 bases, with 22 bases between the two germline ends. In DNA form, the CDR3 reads TGCAGTGCTAGAGATCGGGTCCAGGCTAAGCCGTTCCCCCTCCACTTT. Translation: CSARDRVQAKPFPLHF.

The CDR3 DNA reads as TGCGCCAGCAGCTTCGGACAGTCCACTGAAGCTTTCTTT. It is translated as CASSFGQSTEAFF. V and J are TRBV5-1 and TRBJ1-1; D perhaps matches TRBD1 (6 bases). The CDR3 length is 13 residues. Trimming removed 2 bases from V and 4 bases from J, with 9 bases in between. Germline lookup yields CDR1 SGHRS and CDR2 YFSETQ.

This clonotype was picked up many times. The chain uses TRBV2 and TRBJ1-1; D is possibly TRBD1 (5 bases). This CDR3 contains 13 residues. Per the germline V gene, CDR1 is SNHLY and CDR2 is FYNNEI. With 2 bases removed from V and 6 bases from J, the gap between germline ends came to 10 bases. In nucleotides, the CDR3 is TGTGCCAGCAGTGAATCGAGGGGAGCTGAAGCTTTCTTT. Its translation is CASSESRGAEAFF.

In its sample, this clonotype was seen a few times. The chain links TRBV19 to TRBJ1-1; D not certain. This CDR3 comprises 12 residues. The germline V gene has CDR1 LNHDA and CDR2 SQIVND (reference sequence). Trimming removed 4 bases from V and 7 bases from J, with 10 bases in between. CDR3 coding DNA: TGTGCCAGTAGTACACGACGGAATGAAGCTTTCTTT. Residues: CASSTRRNEAFF.

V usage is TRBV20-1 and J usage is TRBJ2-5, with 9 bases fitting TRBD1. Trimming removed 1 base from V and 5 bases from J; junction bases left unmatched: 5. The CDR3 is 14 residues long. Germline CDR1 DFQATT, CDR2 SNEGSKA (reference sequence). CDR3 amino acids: CSARGGQGWETQYF. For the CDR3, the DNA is TGCAGTGCTAGAGGTGGACAGGGGTGGGAGACCCAGTACTTC.

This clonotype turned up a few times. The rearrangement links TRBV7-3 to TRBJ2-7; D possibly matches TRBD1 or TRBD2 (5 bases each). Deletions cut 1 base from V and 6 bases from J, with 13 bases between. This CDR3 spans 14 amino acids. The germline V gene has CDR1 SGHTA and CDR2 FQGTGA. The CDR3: CASSLKGPTSEQYF. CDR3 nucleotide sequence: TGTGCCAGCAGCTTAAAGGGACCGACCAGCGAGCAGTACTTC.

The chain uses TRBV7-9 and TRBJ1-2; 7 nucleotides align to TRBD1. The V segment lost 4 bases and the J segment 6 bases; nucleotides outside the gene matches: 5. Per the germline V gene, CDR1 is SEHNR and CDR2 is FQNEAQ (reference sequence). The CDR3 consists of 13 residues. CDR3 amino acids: CASSSQGMDGYTF. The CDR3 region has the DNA TGTGCCAGCAGCTCACAGGGGATGGATGGCTACACCTTC.

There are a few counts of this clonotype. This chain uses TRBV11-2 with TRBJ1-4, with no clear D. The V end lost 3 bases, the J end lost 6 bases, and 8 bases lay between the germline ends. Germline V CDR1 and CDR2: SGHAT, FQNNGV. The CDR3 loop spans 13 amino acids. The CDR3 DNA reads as TGTGCCAGCAGCTTGTCACCTTATGAAAAACTGTTTTTT. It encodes CASSLSPYEKLFF.

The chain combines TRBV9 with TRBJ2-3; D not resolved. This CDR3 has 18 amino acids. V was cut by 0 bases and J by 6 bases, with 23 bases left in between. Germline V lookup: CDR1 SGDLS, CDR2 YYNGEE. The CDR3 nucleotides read TGTGCCAGCAGCGTAGGCCTCTTCGATAGAGCGAGGATGGATACGCAGTATTTT. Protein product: CASSVGLFDRARMDTQYF.

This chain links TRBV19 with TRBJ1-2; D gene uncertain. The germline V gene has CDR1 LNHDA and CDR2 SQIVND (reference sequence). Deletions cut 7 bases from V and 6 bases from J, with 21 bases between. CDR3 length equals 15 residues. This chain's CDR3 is CASTPRLTSYHGYTF. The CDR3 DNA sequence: TGTGCCAGTACCCCCCGGCTTACTTCTTATCATGGCTACACCTTC.

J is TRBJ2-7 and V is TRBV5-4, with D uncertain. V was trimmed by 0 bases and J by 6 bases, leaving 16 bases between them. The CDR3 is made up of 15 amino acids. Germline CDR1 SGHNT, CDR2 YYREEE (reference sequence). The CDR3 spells CASSLASKRLGEQYF. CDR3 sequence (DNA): TGTGCCAGCAGCTTGGCGTCTAAGAGGCTGGGCGAGCAGTACTTC.

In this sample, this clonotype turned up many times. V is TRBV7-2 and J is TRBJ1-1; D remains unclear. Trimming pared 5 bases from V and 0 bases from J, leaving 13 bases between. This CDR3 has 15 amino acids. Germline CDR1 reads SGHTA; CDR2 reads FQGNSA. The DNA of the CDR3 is TGTGCCAGCAGCCTATCGACATCCATGAACACTGAAGCTTTCTTT. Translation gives CASSLSTSMNTEAFF. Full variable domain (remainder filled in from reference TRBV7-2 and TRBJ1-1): GAGVSQSPSNKVTEKGKDVELRCDPISGHTALYWYRQSLGQGLEFLIYFQGNSAPDKSGLPSDRFSAERTGGSVSTLTIQRTQQEDSAVYLCASSLSTSMNTEAFFGQGTRLTVV.

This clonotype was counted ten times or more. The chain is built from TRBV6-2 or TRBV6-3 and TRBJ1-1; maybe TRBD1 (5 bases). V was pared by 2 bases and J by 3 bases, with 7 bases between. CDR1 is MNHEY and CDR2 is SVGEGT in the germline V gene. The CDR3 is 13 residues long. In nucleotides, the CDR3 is TGTGCCAGCAGTTACGAAGGGGACACTGAAGCTTTCTTT. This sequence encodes CASSYEGDTEAFF.

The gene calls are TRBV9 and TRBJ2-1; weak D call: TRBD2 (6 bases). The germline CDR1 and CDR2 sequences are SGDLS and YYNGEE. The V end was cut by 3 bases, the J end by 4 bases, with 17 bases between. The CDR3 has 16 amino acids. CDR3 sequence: CASSELWSSEYNEQFF. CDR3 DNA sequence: TGTGCCAGCAGCGAACTGTGGTCTAGCGAATACAATGAGCAGTTCTTC. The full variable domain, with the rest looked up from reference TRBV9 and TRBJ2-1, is DSGVTQTPKHLITATGQRVTLRCSPRSGDLSVYWYQQSLDQGLQFLIQYYNGEERAKGNILERFSAQQFPDLHSELNLSSLELGDSALYFCASSELWSSEYNEQFFGPGTRLTVL.